The table lists the clone carrying this T cell receptor beta chain with many counts. What it recognizes is unknown. The time point is: patch test 3, about 24 weeks after DPC sensitization. Treatment noted: therapeutic diphenylcyclopropenone sensitization with weekly scalp DPC. The library tagged each cDNA molecule with unique molecular identifiers. As handled by the study authors: Counts of TCRs in each sample centred on a median of approximately 96,000 and extended from approximately 20,000 to 700,000. TCRdb passed the RACE reads through MiXCR, listing each CDR3 protein once. V and J calls and clone size were set by TCRdb, not the authors. The sample lists about 58,000 distinct CDR3 sequences, under 15% occurring once. This sample is part of a study of human T cells and chemical hapten exposure. Overall study results and limits: Expanded TCR sets contained significantly more large CDR3 similarity clusters than controls.

Germline-derived CDR1 and CDR2 are SGHDT and YYEEEE. The CDR3 length is 17 residues. V shed 2 bases and J 4 bases; nucleotides not matched to a gene: 11. V usage is TRBV5-6 and J usage is TRBJ2-1, with TRBD1 matching 8 bases. Specimen: whole blood, collected in connection with sensitization to the hapten diphenylcyclopropenone (DPC). The receptor was derived from a man aged 30 to 39 with alopecia areata. Some clones in this sample may be carry-over from other donors' samples. The CDR3 DNA reads TGTGCCAGCAGCTTCTACCCAGGGGACAGGACTTACAATGAGCAGTTCTTC. Protein product: CASSFYPGDRTYNEQFF.